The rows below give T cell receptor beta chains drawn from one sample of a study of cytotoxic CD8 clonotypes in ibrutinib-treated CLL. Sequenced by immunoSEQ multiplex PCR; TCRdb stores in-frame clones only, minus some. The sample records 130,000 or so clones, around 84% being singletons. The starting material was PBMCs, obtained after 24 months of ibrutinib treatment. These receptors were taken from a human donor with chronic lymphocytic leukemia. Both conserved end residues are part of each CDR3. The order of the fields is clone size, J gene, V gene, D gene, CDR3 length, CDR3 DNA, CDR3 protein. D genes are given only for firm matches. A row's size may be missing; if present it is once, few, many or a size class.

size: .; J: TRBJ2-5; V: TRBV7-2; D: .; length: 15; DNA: TGTGCCAGCAGCTTAGGAGGTAGCGGCGTGGAGACCCAGTACTTC; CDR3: CASSLGGSGVETQYF
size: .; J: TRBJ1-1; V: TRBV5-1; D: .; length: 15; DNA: TGCGCCAGCAGCTGGGGTGAGGGACTGAACACTGAAGCTTTCTTT; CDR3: CASSWGEGLNTEAFF
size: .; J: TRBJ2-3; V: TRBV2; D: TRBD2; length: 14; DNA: TGTGCCAGCAGGCGGGGGGGAACCACAGATACGCAGTATTTT; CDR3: CASRRGGTTDTQYF
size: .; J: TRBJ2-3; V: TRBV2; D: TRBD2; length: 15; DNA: TGTGCCAGCACCACGACTAGCGGGGGGCCAGATACGCAGTATTTT; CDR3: CASTTTSGGPDTQYF
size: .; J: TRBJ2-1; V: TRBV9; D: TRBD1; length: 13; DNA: TGTGCCAGCAGCGTTGACAGGGGAAATGAGCAGTTCTTC; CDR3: CASSVDRGNEQFF
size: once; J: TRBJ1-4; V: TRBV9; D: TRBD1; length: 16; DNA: TGTGCCAGCAGCGTAGGGACCGGGACAGGGACTGAAAAACTGTTTTTT; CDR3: CASSVGTGTGTEKLFF
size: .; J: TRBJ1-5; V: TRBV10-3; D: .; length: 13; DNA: TGTGCCATCAGTGAGCGGAGCAATCAGCCCCAGCATTTT; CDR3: CAISERSNQPQHF
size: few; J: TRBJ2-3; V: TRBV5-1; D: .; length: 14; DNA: TGCGCCAGCAGCTTGTCGAAAAGCACAGATACGCAGTATTTT; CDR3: CASSLSKSTDTQYF
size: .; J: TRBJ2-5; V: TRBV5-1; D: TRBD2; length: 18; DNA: TGCGCCAGCAGCTCCTTCAAGCTAGCGGGGGGGAAGCAAGAGACCCAGTACTTC; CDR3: CASSSFKLAGGKQETQYF
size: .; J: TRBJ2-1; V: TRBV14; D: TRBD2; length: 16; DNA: TGTGCCAGCAGCCCTCCTGGCGGGGGGCGGTTCAATGAGCAGTTCTTC; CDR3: CASSPPGGGRFNEQFF
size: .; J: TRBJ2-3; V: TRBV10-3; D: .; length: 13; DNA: TGTGCCGTATCCGGACTGGCCGGAGATACGCAGTATTTT; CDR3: CAVSGLAGDTQYF
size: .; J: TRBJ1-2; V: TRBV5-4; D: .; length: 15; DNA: TGTGCCAGCAGCCCTTGGACAGCTTCTAACTATGGCTACACCTTC; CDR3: CASSPWTASNYGYTF
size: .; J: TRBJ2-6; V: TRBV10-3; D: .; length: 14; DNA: TGTGCCATCAGTGGAGGGCTTGGGGCCAACGTCCTGACTTTC; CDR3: CAISGGLGANVLTF
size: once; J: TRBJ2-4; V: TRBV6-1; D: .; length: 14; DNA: TGTGCCAGCAGTCCCGGGACGGCCAAAAACATTCAGTACTTC; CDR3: CASSPGTAKNIQYF
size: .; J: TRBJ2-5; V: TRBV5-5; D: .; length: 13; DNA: TGTGCCAGCAGCTTGTGGCCAGAAGAGACCCAGTACTTC; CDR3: CASSLWPEETQYF
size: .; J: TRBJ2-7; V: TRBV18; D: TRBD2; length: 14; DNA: TGTGCCAGCTCACCGCTGGGGGGGTCCTACGAGCAGTACTTC; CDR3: CASSPLGGSYEQYF
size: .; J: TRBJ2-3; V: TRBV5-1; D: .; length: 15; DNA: TGCGCCAGCAGCTTGACCCGGGGGCTGACAGATACGCAGTATTTT; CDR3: CASSLTRGLTDTQYF
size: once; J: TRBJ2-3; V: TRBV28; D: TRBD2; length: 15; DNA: TGTGCCAGCAGCCCCACGGCGGGGGTCGTTGATACGCAGTATTTT; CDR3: CASSPTAGVVDTQYF
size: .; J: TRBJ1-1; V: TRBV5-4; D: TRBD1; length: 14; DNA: TGTGCCAGCGCGGGACAGATTTCGAACACTGAAGCTTTCTTT; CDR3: CASAGQISNTEAFF
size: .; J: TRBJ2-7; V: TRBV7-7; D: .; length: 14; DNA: TGTGCCAGCAGCTTAGCTATAGGGCTCTACGAGCAGTACTTC; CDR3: CASSLAIGLYEQYF
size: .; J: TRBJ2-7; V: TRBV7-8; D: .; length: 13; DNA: TGTGCCAGCAGCTTAGAAATTCGTGGCGAGCAGTACTTC; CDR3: CASSLEIRGEQYF
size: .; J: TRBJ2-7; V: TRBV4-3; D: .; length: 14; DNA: TGCGCCAGCAGCCAAGATGACCAGGACTACGAGCAGTACTTC; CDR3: CASSQDDQDYEQYF
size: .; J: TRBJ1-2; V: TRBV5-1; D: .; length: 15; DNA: TGCGCCAGCAGCTTGGATGGGAATCCCGCGTTAGGCTACACCTTC; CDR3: CASSLDGNPALGYTF
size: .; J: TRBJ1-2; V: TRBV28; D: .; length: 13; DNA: TGTGCCAGCAGTTTAACAGGGACCTATGGCTACACCTTC; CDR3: CASSLTGTYGYTF
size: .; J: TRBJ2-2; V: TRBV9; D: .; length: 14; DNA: TGTGCCAGCAAACCCCTTCAGAACACCGGGGAGCTGTTTTTT; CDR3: CASKPLQNTGELFF
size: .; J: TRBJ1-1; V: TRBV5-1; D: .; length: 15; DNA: TGCGCCAGCAGCTTGGCCGGGGCAGAAAACACTGAAGCTTTCTTT; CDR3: CASSLAGAENTEAFF
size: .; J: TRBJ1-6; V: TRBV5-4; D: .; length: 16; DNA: TGTGCCAGCAGCTTGGCGGCATCAAGGACGAATTCACCCCTCCACTTT; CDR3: CASSLAASRTNSPLHF
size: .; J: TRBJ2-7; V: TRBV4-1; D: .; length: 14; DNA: TGCGCCAGCAGCCAAGCGGTGGTCTCCTACGAGCAGTACTTC; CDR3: CASSQAVVSYEQYF
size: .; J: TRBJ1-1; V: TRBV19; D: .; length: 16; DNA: TGTGCCAGTAGTATAGGGGTGGGCAGTCTAAACACTGAAGCTTTCTTT; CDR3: CASSIGVGSLNTEAFF
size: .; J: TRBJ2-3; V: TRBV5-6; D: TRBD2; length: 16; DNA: TGTGCCAGCAGTTCACCGGGACTAGCGGGGGAAGATACGCAGTATTTT; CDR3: CASSSPGLAGEDTQYF
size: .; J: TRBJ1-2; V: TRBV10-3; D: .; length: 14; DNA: TGTGCCATCAGTAGGCCCCCTGCTAACTATGGCTACACCTTC; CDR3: CAISRPPANYGYTF
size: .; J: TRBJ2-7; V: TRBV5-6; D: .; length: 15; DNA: TGTGCCAGCAGCGATTACAGGGCCCTTCCCTACGAGCAGTACTTC; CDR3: CASSDYRALPYEQYF
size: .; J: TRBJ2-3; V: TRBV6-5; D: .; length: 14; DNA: TGTGCCAGCAGTTACTACGCCAGCACAGATACGCAGTATTTT; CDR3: CASSYYASTDTQYF
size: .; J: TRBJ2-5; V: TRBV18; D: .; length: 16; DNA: TGTGCCAGCTCACCACCTCCATCCGGGCGGGAAGAGACCCAGTACTTC; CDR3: CASSPPPSGREETQYF
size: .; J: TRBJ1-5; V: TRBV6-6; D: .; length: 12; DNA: TGTGCCAGCAGTCCAGGGTCTCAGCCCCAGCATTTT; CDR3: CASSPGSQPQHF
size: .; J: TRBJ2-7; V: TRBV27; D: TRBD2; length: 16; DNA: TGTGCCAGCAGCCCTCTCCTAGCGGGGATCTCCTACGAGCAGTACTTC; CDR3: CASSPLLAGISYEQYF
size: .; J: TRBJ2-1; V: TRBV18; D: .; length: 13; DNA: TGTGCCAGCTCACCGTTTCAGGACAATGAGCAGTTCTTC; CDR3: CASSPFQDNEQFF
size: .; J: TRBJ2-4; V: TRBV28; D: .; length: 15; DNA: TGTGCCAGCAGTCCCCGGGACGGCTTCAAAAACATTCAGTACTTC; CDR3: CASSPRDGFKNIQYF
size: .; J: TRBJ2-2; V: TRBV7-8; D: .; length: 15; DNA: TGTGCCAGCAGCTCACAGGGGACTGGGACCGGGGAGCTGTTTTTT; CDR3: CASSSQGTGTGELFF
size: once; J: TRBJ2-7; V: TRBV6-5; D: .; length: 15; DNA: TGTGCCAGCAGCACCCCGGGGAGGGGGATCTACGAGCAGTACTTC; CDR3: CASSTPGRGIYEQYF
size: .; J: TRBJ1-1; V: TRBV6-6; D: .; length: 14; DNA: TGTGCCAGCCGCGCAGGGGCTTTTGGCACTGAAGCTTTCTTT; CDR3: CASRAGAFGTEAFF
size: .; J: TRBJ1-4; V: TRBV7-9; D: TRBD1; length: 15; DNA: TGTGCCAGCAGCCCGAAGGGGGCAGCTAATGAAAAACTGTTTTTT; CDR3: CASSPKGAANEKLFF
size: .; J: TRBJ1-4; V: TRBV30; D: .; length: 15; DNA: TGTGCCTGGAGGGGGTATGGGCGGTTTAATGAAAAACTGTTTTTT; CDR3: CAWRGYGRFNEKLFF
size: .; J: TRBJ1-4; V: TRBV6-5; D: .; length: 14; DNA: TGTGCCAGCAGTATAGACGGATTTAATGAAAAACTGTTTTTT; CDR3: CASSIDGFNEKLFF
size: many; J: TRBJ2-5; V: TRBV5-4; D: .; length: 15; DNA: TGTGCCAGCAGCTTGGACCCTAGCAGCCAAGAGACCCAGTACTTC; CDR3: CASSLDPSSQETQYF
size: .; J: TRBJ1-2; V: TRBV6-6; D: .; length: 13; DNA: TGTGCCAGCAGGCTCGGAAGGGCGGGGGGCTACACCTTC; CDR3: CASRLGRAGGYTF
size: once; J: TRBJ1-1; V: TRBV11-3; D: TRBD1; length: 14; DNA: TGTGCCAGCAGCCCAGGACAGGCGGGGGCTGAAGCTTTCTTT; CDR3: CASSPGQAGAEAFF
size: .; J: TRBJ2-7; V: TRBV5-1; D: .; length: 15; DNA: TGCGCCAGCAGCTTGGATGGGCAGGCCTCCTACGAGCAGTACTTC; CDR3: CASSLDGQASYEQYF
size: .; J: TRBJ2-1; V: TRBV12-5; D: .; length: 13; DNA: TGTGCTAGTGGTTTAACCTCCTACAATGAGCAGTTCTTC; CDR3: CASGLTSYNEQFF
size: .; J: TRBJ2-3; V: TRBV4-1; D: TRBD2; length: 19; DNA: TGCGCCAGCAGCCAAGAATCTTTGTCTAGCGGGGGGAGCACAGATACGCAGTATTTT; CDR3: CASSQESLSSGGSTDTQYF
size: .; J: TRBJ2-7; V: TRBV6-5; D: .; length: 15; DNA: TGTGCCAGCAGTTTTGCGGGACTCATGCCGCTCGAGCAGTACTTC; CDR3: CASSFAGLMPLEQYF